The 32 T cell receptor beta chains below come from one sample, sequenced in a study of shared clonotypes between healthy human individuals. Using immunoSEQ multiplex PCR, the repertoire was profiled, and TCRdb retains in-frame clones only, with some absent. The sample shows over 300,000 clones, around 86% of them seen only once. The specimen sequenced was memory CD8+ T cells sorted from blood. Indicated subset: CD45RO+ cells pooled with CCR7-negative TemRA cells. The receptors come from a man between 18 and 35 years old in good health.

The gene calls are TRBV4-1 and TRBJ2-2; 9 bases map to TRBD1. V shed 2 bases and J 4 bases; nucleotides not matched to a gene: 5. This CDR3 has 16 residues. CDR1 and CDR2 (germline): MGHRA, YSYEKL. The CDR3 spells CASSQLPGQGTGELFF. CDR3 nucleotide sequence: TGCGCCAGCAGCCAATTACCGGGACAGGGCACCGGGGAGCTGTTTTTT.

This chain joins TRBV25-1 and TRBJ1-1, with no clear D. V was cut by 6 bases and J by 1 base, with 9 bases left in between. The germline gives CDR1 MGHDK, CDR2 SYGVNS. The CDR3 runs to 13 residues. CDR3 nucleotides: TGTGCCAGCAGCAGAACGGGGAACACTGAAGCTTTCTTT. Residues: CASSRTGNTEAFF.

The rearrangement links TRBV19 to TRBJ2-7; 11 positions agree with TRBD1. The V gene's germline CDR1 is LNHDA and CDR2 SQIVND (reference sequence). After removal of 4 bases from V and 3 bases from J, the junction contained 2 bases not matched to a gene. The CDR3 runs 14 residues. The CDR3 region has the DNA TGTGCCAGTAGTAGCGGGACAGGGGGCTACGAGCAGTACTTC. Translation gives CASSSGTGGYEQYF.

V and J are TRBV13 and TRBJ1-6, with D possibly TRBD1 on 6 matching bases. Germline values: CDR1 PRHDT, CDR2 FYEKMQ (reference sequence). This CDR3 is 15 amino acids long. V was pared by 5 bases and J by 7 bases, with 15 bases between. In DNA, the CDR3 is TGTGCCAGCAGCCCCGGGGGGGCAGGGAATTCACCCCTCCACTTT. Residues: CASSPGGAGNSPLHF.

The genes are TRBV7-8 and TRBJ2-2; 7 bases fit TRBD2. V shed 5 bases, J shed 7 bases, and the junction held 10 bases outside the gene matches. The CDR3 spans 15 residues. Germline V gene lookup returns CDR1 SGHVS and CDR2 FQNEAQ. CDR3 sequence reads: CASSGNSGVGGELFF. CDR3 DNA sequence: TGTGCCAGCAGCGGAAACAGCGGGGTGGGCGGGGAGCTGTTTTTT.

This clone was recorded a few times. The chain recombines TRBV13 with TRBJ1-4; possibly TRBD1 for D (6 bases). From germline, CDR1 is PRHDT and CDR2 FYEKMQ (reference sequence). Between the trimmed V and J ends, which lost 5 bases and 8 bases, there was a span of 24 bases. The CDR3 totals 17 residues. The CDR3, as DNA: TGTGCCAGCAGCCCCGGGGGCACGGGGCCTGAGAGGGAAAAACTGTTTTTT. Translation gives CASSPGGTGPEREKLFF.

The J gene is TRBJ1-1, the V gene TRBV7-6, with 7 bases identical to TRBD1. The CDR3 covers 15 residues. Germline lookup yields CDR1 SGHVS and CDR2 FNYEAQ. Trimming removed 5 bases from V and 3 bases from J; junction bases left unmatched: 9. Written as DNA, the CDR3 is TGTGCCAGCAGCCCCATACAGGGGCCGTACACTGAAGCTTTCTTT. Its protein is CASSPIQGPYTEAFF.

This chain uses TRBV6-1 with TRBJ1-2, with D possibly being TRBD1 (5 bases). Trimming removed 5 bases from V and 4 bases from J, with 11 bases in between. This CDR3 has 13 amino acids. Germline lookup yields CDR1 MNHNS and CDR2 SASEGT. The CDR3, as DNA: TGTGCCAGCAGTACCCAGGGCTCCTATGGCTACACCTTC. This translates into CASSTQGSYGYTF.

CDR3 coding DNA: TGCGCCAGCAGTGAGTTGTGGGGTAACTACGAGCAGTACTTC. This encodes CASSELWGNYEQYF. V is TRBV10-2 and J is TRBJ2-7; D not certain. Germline V lookup: CDR1 WSHSY, CDR2 SAAADI. This CDR3 spans 14 amino acids. V was shortened by 1 base and J by 3 bases, with 10 bases between the two germline ends.

The V and J genes are TRBV20-1 and TRBJ2-3; D call uncertain. The CDR3 sequence is 11 residues long. Trimming took off 3 bases at V and 4 bases at J, with 5 bases between the two ends. Looked up from germline, CDR1 is DFQATT and CDR2 is SNEGSKA (reference sequence). The CDR3 loop reads CSASLSDTQYF. The CDR3 DNA sequence: TGCAGTGCTAGCCTGTCAGATACGCAGTATTTT.

This chain connects TRBV6-5 to TRBJ1-2; no firm D call. In germline, CDR1 is MNHEY, CDR2 SVGAGI. The CDR3 is made up of 16 amino acids. V lost 2 bases and J 2 bases, leaving 15 bases between the germline ends. CDR3 in amino acids: CASSYLRPDLNYGYTF. The CDR3 DNA reads TGTGCCAGCAGTTACCTTCGCCCAGACTTAAACTATGGCTACACCTTC.

With respect to this clone: The DNA is left out, because the CDR3 cannot be placed on it with certainty; the CDR3 is given as TCRdb lists it. This rearrangement joins TRBV6-4 to TRBJ2-5; the table names TRBD2, a call not compared with the DNA. The CDR3 sequence runs 13 residues, both termini included. CDR1 and CDR2 (germline): MRHNA, SNTAGT. The CDR3 protein is CASKSLYQETQYF.

This clone appeared a single time. Other DNA sequences of this sample code for an identical CDR3. The chain is built from TRBV9 and TRBJ2-7, with 8 bases matching TRBD2. CDR1 and CDR2 (germline): SGDLS, YYNGEE. The CDR3 spans 15 residues. Unmatched junction bases numbered 7, after V lost 2 bases and J lost 3 bases. CDR3 sequence reads: CASSVGAGGGYEQYF. In DNA form, the CDR3 reads TGTGCCAGCAGCGTCGGAGCCGGGGGGGGCTACGAGCAGTACTTC.

The V call is TRBV30, the J call TRBJ2-1; D gene uncertain. Trimming stripped 0 bases from V and 8 bases from J, with 11 bases between. Germline-derived CDR1 and CDR2 are GTSNPN and SVGIG (reference sequence). The CDR3 sequence is 13 residues long. The CDR3 DNA follows: TGTGCCTGGAGTGTACTGGTGGCGGATGAGCAGTTCTTC. Its translation: CAWSVLVADEQFF.

This clone appeared once. The V and J genes are TRBV29-1 and TRBJ2-6; D unclear. The CDR3 runs to 13 residues. Germline-derived CDR1 and CDR2 are SQVTM and ANQGSEA. V lost 5 bases and J lost 0, with 5 bases in between. The CDR3 reads CSVSLSGANVLTF. In nucleotides, the CDR3 is TGCAGCGTTAGCCTCTCTGGGGCCAACGTCCTGACTTTC. Full variable domain (outside the CDR3, taken from reference TRBV29-1 and TRBJ2-6): SAVISQKPSRDICQRGTSLTIQCQVDSQVTMMFWYRQQPGQSLTLIATANQGSEATYESGFVIDKFPISRPNLTFSTLTVSNMSPEDSSIYLCSVSLSGANVLTFGAGSRLTVL.

This clone was observed a single time. This rearrangement joins TRBV1 to TRBJ1-4. TRBV1 is recorded as a pseudogene. CDR3 length equals 13 residues. CDR3 coding DNA: TGCACCAGCAGCCAACTGCTGCCTGAAAAACTGTTTTTT. The encoded protein is CTSSQLLPEKLFF.

V and J are TRBV30 and TRBJ1-1, with unresolved D. The V and J ends lost 3 bases and 6 bases respectively, with 2 bases between them. The length of the CDR3 is 9 residues. From germline, CDR1 is GTSNPN and CDR2 SVGIG (reference sequence). The CDR3 DNA sequence: TGTGCCTGGAGCCCTGAAGCTTTCTTT. The encoded protein is CAWSPEAFF.

This chain links TRBV5-1 with TRBJ1-2, with 9 bases fitting TRBD1. The J segment lost 6 bases and the V segment lost 4 bases, leaving 10 bases of the junction unmatched. The germline V gene has CDR1 SGHRS and CDR2 YFSETQ. The CDR3 is made up of 15 amino acids. The chain's CDR3 is CASSKPGTGRNGYTF. CDR3 in DNA: TGCGCCAGCAGCAAACCCGGGACAGGGCGTAATGGCTACACCTTC. Supplemented by reference TRBV5-1 and TRBJ1-2, the full variable domain reads KAGVTQTPRYLIKTRGQQVTLSCSPISGHRSVSWYQQTPGQGLQFLFEYFSETQRNKGNFPGRFSGRQFSNSRSEMNVSTLELGDSALYLCASSKPGTGRNGYTFGSGTRLTVV.

V is TRBV9 and J is TRBJ2-4, with D possibly TRBD2 on 5 matching bases. Deletions cut 0 bases from V and 8 bases from J, with 12 bases between. Germline loops: CDR1 SGDLS, CDR2 YYNGEE. The CDR3 length is 14 residues. The DNA of the CDR3 is TGTGCCAGCAGCGTAGAAAGGGTGGGAGACATTCAGTACTTC. This gives the protein CASSVERVGDIQYF.

The chain employs TRBV5-1 and TRBJ1-4; 7 bases align to TRBD1. The CDR3 sequence is 15 residues long. In germline, CDR1 is SGHRS, CDR2 YFSETQ. V shed 1 base and J 8 bases; nucleotides not matched to a gene: 8. The CDR3 reads CASSLSRGRGEKLFF. The CDR3 coding sequence is TGCGCCAGCAGCTTGTCGAGGGGGCGAGGGGAAAAACTGTTTTTT.

The CDR3 here is CASSSKALGNTEAFF. The CDR3 DNA is TGTGCCAGCAGCTCTAAAGCGTTAGGGAACACTGAAGCTTTCTTT. This rearrangement joins TRBV5-8 to TRBJ1-1; D is undetermined. The V and J ends lost 3 bases and 1 base respectively, with 13 bases between them. Germline V gene data show CDR1 as SGHTS and CDR2 as YDEGEE. CDR3 length equals 15 residues.

The chain uses TRBV4-1 and TRBJ1-1; D is possibly TRBD1 (5 bases). Between the trimmed V and J ends, which lost 1 base and 3 bases, there was a span of 6 bases. The CDR3 contains 13 residues. From germline, CDR1 is MGHRA and CDR2 YSYEKL. CDR3 nucleotides: TGCGCCAGCAGCCAAGTACAGGACACTGAAGCTTTCTTT. It translates to CASSQVQDTEAFF.

This clone has more than one count but fewer than ten. This rearrangement joins TRBV9 to TRBJ1-1; 7 bases match TRBD1. The CDR3 spans 16 residues. Per germline, CDR1 SGDLS and CDR2 YYNGEE. Trimming removed 3 bases from V and 0 bases from J; junction bases left unmatched: 8. The CDR3 DNA follows: TGTGCCAGCAGCGCGTGGGACAGCTTAATGAACACTGAAGCTTTCTTT. It is translated as CASSAWDSLMNTEAFF.

The chain links TRBV15 to TRBJ1-2, with 7 nucleotides matching TRBD1. Germline V gene sequence: CDR1 LNHNV, CDR2 YYDKDF (reference sequence). V lost 2 bases to trimming and J lost 6 bases; unmatched junction nucleotides: 6. The CDR3 spans 14 residues. CDR3 coding DNA: TGTGCCACCAGCAGAAGACAGGGTTTGGATGGCTACACCTTC. It translates to CATSRRQGLDGYTF.

This clone was counted a single time. The V and J genes are TRBV28 and TRBJ1-2; weak D call: TRBD1 (6 bases). The CDR3 runs 15 residues. Germline V gene sequence: CDR1 MDHEN, CDR2 SYDVKM. Trimming took 5 bases from V and 0 from J, leaving 13 bases between them. The DNA for the CDR3 is TGTGCCAGCAGTCCTGGGGGCGTGGCTAACTATGGCTACACCTTC. This gives the protein CASSPGGVANYGYTF.

This sequence joins TRBV6-6 and TRBJ1-5, with D possibly matching TRBD1 (5 bases). Germline CDR1 reads MNHNY; CDR2 reads SVGAGI (reference sequence). This CDR3 is built from 16 residues. Trimming pared 6 bases from V and 3 bases from J, leaving 18 bases between. The CDR3 protein is CASSIPRGMDNQPQHF. In nucleotides, the CDR3 is TGTGCCAGCAGCATACCCCGGGGGATGGACAATCAGCCCCAGCATTTT.

This chain connects TRBV6-5 to TRBJ2-3; 7 bases match TRBD2. The CDR3 has 16 amino acids. The V segment lost 2 bases and the J segment 2 bases; nucleotides outside the gene matches: 7. Germline loops: CDR1 MNHEY, CDR2 SVGAGI. The CDR3 sequence: CASSYPRGKPTDTQYF. In DNA form, the CDR3 reads TGTGCCAGCAGTTACCCGCGGGGGAAGCCCACAGATACGCAGTATTTT.

Written as DNA, the CDR3 is TGTGCCAGCAGCCTTGGGGGGCAGAATGAAGCTTTCTTT. The encoded protein is CASSLGGQNEAFF. The V and J genes are TRBV7-9 and TRBJ1-1; TRBD1 might be the D (6 bases). Trimming shortened V by 5 bases and J by 7 bases, and 14 bases separated the two germline ends. The CDR3 consists of 13 residues. Germline V gene sequence: CDR1 SEHNR, CDR2 FQNEAQ (reference sequence).

The chain is built from TRBV27 and TRBJ2-7, with 11 nucleotides matching TRBD2. Germline V gives CDR1 MNHEY, CDR2 SMNVEV (reference sequence). V was clipped by 5 bases and J by 0 bases; unmatched bases: 12. The CDR3 runs to 18 residues. The CDR3 DNA reads TGTGCCAGCAGTCCCCTTGGGACTAGCGGCAGGAGCTCCTACGAGCAGTACTTC. Residues: CASSPLGTSGRSSYEQYF.

This sequence joins TRBV28 and TRBJ1-6; D is ambiguous. This CDR3 is built from 14 residues. The V end was cut by 2 bases, the J end by 3 bases, with 5 bases between. Looked up from germline, CDR1 is MDHEN and CDR2 is SYDVKM. This CDR3 is CASSLNSYNSPLHF. The CDR3 nucleotides read TGTGCCAGCAGTTTAAACAGCTATAATTCACCCCTCCACTTT. The full variable domain, in which reference TRBV28 and TRBJ1-6 provide the parts outside the CDR3, is DVKVTQSSRYLVKRTGEKVFLECVQDMDHENMFWYRQDPGLGLRLIYFSYDVKMKEKGDIPEGYSVSREKKERFSLILESASTNQTSMYLCASSLNSYNSPLHFGNGTRLTVT.

The chain is built from TRBV19 and TRBJ2-7; 8 nucleotides agree with TRBD1. Unmatched junction bases numbered 7, after V lost 1 base and J lost 5 bases. The length of the CDR3 is 15 residues. CDR1 LNHDA and CDR2 SQIVND come from the germline V gene (reference sequence). This CDR3 reads CASSIAGTGIDEQYF. CDR3 coding DNA: TGTGCCAGTAGTATAGCTGGGACAGGCATAGACGAGCAGTACTTC.

The chain recombines TRBV27 with TRBJ2-7; D might be TRBD1 (5 bases). The CDR3 length is 13 residues. Trimming pared 3 bases from V and 5 bases from J, leaving 11 bases between. The germline V gene encodes CDR1 MNHEY and CDR2 SMNVEV (reference sequence). The CDR3 sequence is CASSLGHDNEQYF. The CDR3 nucleotides read TGTGCCAGCAGTTTGGGGCATGACAACGAGCAGTACTTC.